This T cell receptor (beta chain) was observed in a study of chemoradiotherapy in HPV16-positive cancers. The study, taken as a whole, reports: During treatment, candidate HPV-specific clones and E7-related motifs expanded in tumor. Only a couple of HPV16-positive patients supplied the functional HPV-specificity definition.

Comments on this clone: Its matching antigen is unknown.

Trimming stripped 8 bases from V and 5 bases from J, with 22 bases between. There are 15 residues in the CDR3. The germline V gene encodes CDR1 MNHEY and CDR2 SMNVEV (reference sequence). Method: immunoSEQ multiplex PCR; TCRdb's copy keeps in-frame clones and lacks some. Here the sample spans about 35,000 clones, about 90% being singletons. This receptor was taken from a human donor with HPV-associated anogenital cancer. The sample consisted of blood, taken from a patient who underwent chemoradiotherapy. The V and J genes are TRBV27 and TRBJ2-7, with D perhaps matching TRBD2 (5 bases). CDR3 amino acids: CASVPQEVRGHEQYF. The DNA for the CDR3 is TGTGCCAGCGTCCCCCAGGAGGTACGGGGTCACGAGCAGTACTTC.